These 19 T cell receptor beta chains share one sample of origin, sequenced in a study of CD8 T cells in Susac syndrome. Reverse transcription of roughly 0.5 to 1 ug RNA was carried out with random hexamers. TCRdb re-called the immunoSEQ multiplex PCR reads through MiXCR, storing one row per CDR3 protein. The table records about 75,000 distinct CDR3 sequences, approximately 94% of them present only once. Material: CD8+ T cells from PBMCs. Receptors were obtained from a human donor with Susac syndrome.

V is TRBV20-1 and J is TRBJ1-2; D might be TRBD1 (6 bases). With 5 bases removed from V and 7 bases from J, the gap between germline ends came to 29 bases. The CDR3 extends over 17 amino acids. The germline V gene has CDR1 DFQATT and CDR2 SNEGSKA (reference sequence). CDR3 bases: TGCAGTGCTGGCCCTCAAACAGGGTTTAAAGGGAGCGGTGGCTACACCTTC. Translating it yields CSAGPQTGFKGSGGYTF.

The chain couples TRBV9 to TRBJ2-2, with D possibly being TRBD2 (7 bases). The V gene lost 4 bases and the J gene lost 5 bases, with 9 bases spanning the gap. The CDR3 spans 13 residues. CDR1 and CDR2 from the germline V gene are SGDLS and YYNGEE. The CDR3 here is CASSKGGTGELFF. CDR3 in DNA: TGTGCCAGCAGCAAGGGGGGGACCGGGGAGCTGTTTTTT.

In nucleotides, the CDR3 is TGTGCCAGCAGTCCCTTCCGGGGTCACAATGAGCAGTTCTTC. Residues: CASSPFRGHNEQFF. V and J are TRBV6-2 or TRBV6-3 and TRBJ2-1, with a weak D call TRBD2 (5 bases). The CDR3 consists of 14 residues. Germline-derived CDR1 and CDR2 are MNHEY and SVGEGT. V was cut by 5 bases and J by 5 bases, with 13 bases left in between.

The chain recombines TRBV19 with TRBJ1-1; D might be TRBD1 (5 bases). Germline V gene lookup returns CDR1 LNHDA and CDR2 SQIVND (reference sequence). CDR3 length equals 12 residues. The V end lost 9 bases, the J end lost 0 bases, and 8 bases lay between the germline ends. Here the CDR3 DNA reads TGTGCCAGCTGGGGGGTGAACACTGAAGCTTTCTTT. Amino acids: CASWGVNTEAFF.

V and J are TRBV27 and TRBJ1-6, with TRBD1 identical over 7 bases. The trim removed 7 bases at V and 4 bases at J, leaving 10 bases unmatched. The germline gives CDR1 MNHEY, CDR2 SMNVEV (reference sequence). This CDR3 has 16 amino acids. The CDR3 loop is CASNPRGQPYNSPLHF. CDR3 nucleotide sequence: TGTGCCAGCAACCCAAGGGGACAGCCTTATAATTCACCCCTCCACTTT.

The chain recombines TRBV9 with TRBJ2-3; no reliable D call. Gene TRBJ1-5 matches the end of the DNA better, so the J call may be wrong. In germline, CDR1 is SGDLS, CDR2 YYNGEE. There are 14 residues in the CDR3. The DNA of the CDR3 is TGTGCCAGCAGCGATCGAATTAGCACAGATACGCAGCATTTT. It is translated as CASSDRISTDTQHF.

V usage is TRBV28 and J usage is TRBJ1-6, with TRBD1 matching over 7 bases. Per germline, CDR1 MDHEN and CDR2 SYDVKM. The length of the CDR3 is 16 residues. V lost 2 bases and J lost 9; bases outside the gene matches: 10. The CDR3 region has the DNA TGTGCCAGCAGTTTAGGGGCCCGACAGGGCGGTTCACCCCTCCACTTT. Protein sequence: CASSLGARQGGSPLHF.

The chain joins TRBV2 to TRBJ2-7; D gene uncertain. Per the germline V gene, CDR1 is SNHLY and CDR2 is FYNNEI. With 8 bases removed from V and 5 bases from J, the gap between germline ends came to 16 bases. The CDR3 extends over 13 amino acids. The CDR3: CASGEARQDEQYF. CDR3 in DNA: TGTGCCAGCGGCGAAGCTCGGCAGGACGAGCAGTACTTC. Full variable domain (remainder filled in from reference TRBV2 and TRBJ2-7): EPEVTQTPSHQVTQMGQEVILRCVPISNHLYFYWYRQILGQKVEFLVSFYNNEISEKSEIFDDQFSVERPDGSNFTLKIRSTKLEDSAMYFCASGEARQDEQYFGPGTRLTVT.

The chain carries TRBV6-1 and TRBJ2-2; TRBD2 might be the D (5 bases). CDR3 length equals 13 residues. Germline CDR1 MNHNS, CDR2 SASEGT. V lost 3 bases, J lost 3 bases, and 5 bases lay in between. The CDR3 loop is CASSDGDTGELFF. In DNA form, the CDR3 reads TGTGCCAGCAGTGACGGGGACACCGGGGAGCTGTTTTTT.

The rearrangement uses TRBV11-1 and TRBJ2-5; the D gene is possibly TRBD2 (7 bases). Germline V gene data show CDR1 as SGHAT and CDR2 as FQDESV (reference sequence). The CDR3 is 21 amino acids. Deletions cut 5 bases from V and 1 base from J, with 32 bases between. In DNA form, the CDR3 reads TGTGCCAGCAGCCCCCCCTCCGGGCCCGGGGGGCCAACTACGGTCCAAGAGACCCAGTACTTC. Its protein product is CASSPPSGPGGPTTVQETQYF.

The CDR3 DNA follows: TGTGCCAGCAGTGACTCCCCTAGCCCAGATACGCAGTATTTT. This translates into CASSDSPSPDTQYF. V is TRBV6-4 and J is TRBJ2-3; weak D call: TRBD2 (5 bases). Trimming stripped 0 bases from V and 4 bases from J, with 8 bases between. The CDR3 is 14 amino acids. Per germline, CDR1 MRHNA and CDR2 SNTAGT.

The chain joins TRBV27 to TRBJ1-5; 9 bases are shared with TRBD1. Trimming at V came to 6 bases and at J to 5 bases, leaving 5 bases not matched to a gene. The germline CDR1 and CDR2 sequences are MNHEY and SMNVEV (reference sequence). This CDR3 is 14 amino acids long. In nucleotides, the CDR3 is TGTGCCAGCAGAGGACAGGGGAGGTATCAGCCCCAGCATTTT. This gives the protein CASRGQGRYQPQHF.

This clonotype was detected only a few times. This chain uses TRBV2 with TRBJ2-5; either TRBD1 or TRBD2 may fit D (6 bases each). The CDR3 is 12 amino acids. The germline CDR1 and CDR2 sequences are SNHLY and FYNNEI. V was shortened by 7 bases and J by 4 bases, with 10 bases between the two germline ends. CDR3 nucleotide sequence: TGTGCCAGCAAGGGGGGCGTAGAGACCCAGTACTTC. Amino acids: CASKGGVETQYF.

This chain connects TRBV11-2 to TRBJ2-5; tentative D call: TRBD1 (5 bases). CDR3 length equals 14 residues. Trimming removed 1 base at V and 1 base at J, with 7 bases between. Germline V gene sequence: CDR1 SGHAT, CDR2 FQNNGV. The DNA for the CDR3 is TGTGCCAGCAGCTTAGTTACAGGCCAAGAGACCCAGTACTTC. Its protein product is CASSLVTGQETQYF.

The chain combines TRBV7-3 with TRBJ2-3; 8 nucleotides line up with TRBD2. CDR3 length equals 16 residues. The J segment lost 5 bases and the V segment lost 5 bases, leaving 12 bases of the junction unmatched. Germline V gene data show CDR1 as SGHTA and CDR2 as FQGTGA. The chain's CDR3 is CASSPRQAGAVDTQYF. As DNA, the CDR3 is TGTGCCAGCAGCCCCAGGCAAGCGGGGGCGGTAGATACGCAGTATTTT. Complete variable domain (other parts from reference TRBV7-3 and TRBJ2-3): GAGVSQTPSNKVTEKGKYVELRCDPISGHTALYWYRQSLGQGPEFLIYFQGTGAADDSGLPNDRFFAVRPEGSVSTLKIQRTERGDSAVYLCASSPRQAGAVDTQYFGPGTRLTVL.

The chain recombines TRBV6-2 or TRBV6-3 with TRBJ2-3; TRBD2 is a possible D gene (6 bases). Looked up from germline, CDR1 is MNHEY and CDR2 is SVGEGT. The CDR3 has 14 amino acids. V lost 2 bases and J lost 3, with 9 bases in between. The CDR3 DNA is TGTGCCAGCAGTTACGGGGGGTCGACAGATACGCAGTATTTT. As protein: CASSYGGSTDTQYF.

The CDR3 loop reads CASSGLLDEQYF. The CDR3 DNA is TGTGCCAGCAGCGGATTACTAGACGAGCAGTACTTC. V is TRBV9 and J is TRBJ2-7, with D perhaps matching TRBD2 (5 bases). Trimming left V 3 bases short and J 5 bases short, with 9 bases between. CDR3 length: 12 residues. CDR1 SGDLS and CDR2 YYNGEE come from the germline V gene.

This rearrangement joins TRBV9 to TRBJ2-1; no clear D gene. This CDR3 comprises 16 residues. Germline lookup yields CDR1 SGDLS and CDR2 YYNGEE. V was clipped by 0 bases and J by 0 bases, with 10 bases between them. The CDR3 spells CASSVVASSSYNEQFF. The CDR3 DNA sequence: TGTGCCAGCAGCGTAGTGGCTTCTAGCTCCTACAATGAGCAGTTCTTC.

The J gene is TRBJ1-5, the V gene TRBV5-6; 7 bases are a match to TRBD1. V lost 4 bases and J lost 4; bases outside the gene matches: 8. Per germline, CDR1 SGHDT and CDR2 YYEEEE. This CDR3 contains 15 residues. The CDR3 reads CASSGAGGSNQPQHF. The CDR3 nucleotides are TGTGCCAGCAGCGGGGCAGGGGGAAGTAATCAGCCCCAGCATTTT. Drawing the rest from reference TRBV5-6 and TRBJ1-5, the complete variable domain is DAGVTQSPTHLIKTRGQQVTLRCSPKSGHDTVSWYQQALGQGPQFIFQYYEEEERQRGNFPDRFSGHQFPNYSSELNVNALLLGDSALYLCASSGAGGSNQPQHFGDGTRLSIL.